One sample yielded the 13 T cell receptor beta chains listed below, sequenced in a study of cytomegalovirus exposure and HLA in healthy donors. The study ran its PCR with 60 Vbeta and 13 Jbeta primers. The method was immunoSEQ multiplex PCR; TCRdb's version includes in-frame clones alone and lacks a portion of them. The table for this sample gives some 130,000 clones. The sample comprised PBMCs. The receptor set was obtained from a woman in her forties in good health and CMV-seropositive.

The gene calls are TRBV12-2 and TRBJ1-3. TRBV12-2 is annotated as a pseudogene. This CDR3 has 16 residues. CDR3 coding DNA: TGTGCAAGTCGCTTAGCGCGGGTGAGCTCTGGAAACACCATATATTTT. Translation gives CASRLARVSSGNTIYF.

The chain employs TRBV6-1 and TRBJ2-1, with D maybe TRBD1 (6 bases). Germline CDR1 MNHNS, CDR2 SASEGT. The CDR3 runs 16 residues. Trimming shortened V by 3 bases and J by 0 bases, and 12 bases separated the two germline ends. The CDR3 spells CASSDRGSSSYNEQFF. DNA of the CDR3: TGTGCCAGCAGTGATAGGGGGTCCAGCTCCTACAATGAGCAGTTCTTC.

This rearrangement joins TRBV30 to TRBJ2-7; D not resolved. This CDR3 comprises 15 residues. The V end lost 1 base, the J end lost 0 bases, and 13 bases lay between the germline ends. Germline CDR1 and CDR2: GTSNPN and SVGIG (reference sequence). The CDR3 loop is CAWSGFDTRSYEQYF. CDR3 sequence (DNA): TGTGCCTGGAGTGGATTCGACACCCGCTCCTACGAGCAGTACTTC.

The V and J genes are TRBV5-6 and TRBJ1-1, with D possibly being TRBD1 (5 bases). The length of the CDR3 is 12 residues. V was clipped by 0 bases and J by 10 bases, with 10 bases between them. Germline V gives CDR1 SGHDT, CDR2 YYEEEE. The CDR3 coding sequence is TGTGCCAGCAGCTTGGGGGGGGAAGGAGCTTTCTTT. The encoded protein is CASSLGGEGAFF.

This rearrangement joins TRBV4-1 to TRBJ2-2; TRBD2 is a possible D gene (5 bases). Germline assignment: CDR1 MGHRA and CDR2 YSYEKL. Trimming removed 0 bases at V and 3 bases at J, with 11 bases between. The CDR3 has 16 residues. The CDR3 reads CASSQELAQDTGELFF. CDR3 in DNA: TGCGCCAGCAGCCAAGAGTTAGCGCAAGACACCGGGGAGCTGTTTTTT.

The genes are TRBV4-3 and TRBJ2-3; 14 bases line up with TRBD2. The V gene end was trimmed by 3 bases and the J gene end by 4 bases; junction bases not matched to a gene: 9. The CDR3 length is 18 residues. The germline V gene has CDR1 LGHNA and CDR2 YSLEER. The chain's CDR3 is CASSHLPGLAGVADTQYF. In DNA, the CDR3 is TGCGCCAGCAGCCACCTACCGGGACTAGCGGGAGTAGCAGATACGCAGTATTTT.

The chain has TRBV28 and TRBJ2-7; D is possibly TRBD1 (6 bases). The ends were cut back, 3 bases at V and 2 bases at J, with 14 bases in the middle. Germline loops: CDR1 MDHEN, CDR2 SYDVKM. This CDR3 region has 15 residues. CDR3 nucleotide sequence: TGTGCCAGCAGTTTGACAGGCGAGGGCCCCTACGAGCAGTACTTC. It specifies CASSLTGEGPYEQYF.

V and J are TRBV6-7 and TRBJ1-5; 7 bases map to TRBD1. TRBV6-7 is recorded as an ORF, its role being uncertain. V gave up 10 bases and J gave up 4 bases; unmatched junction bases: 13. The CDR3 length is 15 residues. The CDR3 nucleotides read TGTGCCATCAATGCCCCGGGACAGACAAATCAGCCCCAGCATTTT. Translated, it gives CAINAPGQTNQPQHF.

V gene TRBV30 combines with J gene TRBJ2-1; a weak D match, TRBD2 (5 bases). The V gene lost 4 bases and the J gene lost 9 bases, with 13 bases spanning the gap. Looked up from germline, CDR1 is GTSNPN and CDR2 is SVGIG (reference sequence). There are 12 residues in the CDR3. The CDR3 DNA sequence: TGTGCCTGGAAGGTTCGGGCGGGTGAGCAGTTCTTC. It yields the protein CAWKVRAGEQFF.

The chain is built from TRBV4-2 and TRBJ1-3, with 7 bases identical to TRBD1. This CDR3 region has 17 residues. Unmatched junction bases numbered 8, after V lost 2 bases and J lost 1 base. Germline CDR1 and CDR2: LGHNA and YNFKEQ. The CDR3, as DNA: TGTGCCAGCAGCCAATGGAGACAGGGCCGGTCTGGAAACACCATATATTTT. Its translation: CASSQWRQGRSGNTIYF.

The chain recombines TRBV9 with TRBJ1-1; D is perhaps TRBD1 (5 bases). Looked up from germline, CDR1 is SGDLS and CDR2 is YYNGEE. CDR3 length: 14 amino acids. The V end lost 2 bases, the J end lost 5 bases, and 13 bases lay between the germline ends. In nucleotides, the CDR3 is TGTGCCAGCAGCGTGGGAGGGGCTGGGACTGAAGCTTTCTTT. It specifies CASSVGGAGTEAFF. The full variable domain, completed using reference TRBV9 and TRBJ1-1, is DSGVTQTPKHLITATGQRVTLRCSPRSGDLSVYWYQQSLDQGLQFLIQYYNGEERAKGNILERFSAQQFPDLHSELNLSSLELGDSALYFCASSVGGAGTEAFFGQGTRLTVV.

The V call is TRBV4-1, the J call TRBJ1-1; D gene uncertain. The V gene's germline CDR1 is MGHRA and CDR2 YSYEKL. Trimming stripped 4 bases from V and 4 bases from J, with 13 bases between. CDR3 size: 14 residues. Written as DNA, the CDR3 is TGCGCCAGCAGCCCACCGCTTGGGAGCACTGAAGCTTTCTTT. Translated: CASSPPLGSTEAFF.

V is TRBV11-2 and J is TRBJ2-7; 9 positions match TRBD2. With 1 base clipped from V and 6 bases from J, the junction kept 7 bases outside the gene matches. This CDR3 contains 15 residues. Germline-derived CDR1 and CDR2 are SGHAT and FQNNGV. CDR3 nucleotide sequence: TGTGCCAGCAGCTTAGTTCGCGGGAGGGCCCCCGAGCAGTACTTC. This gives the protein CASSLVRGRAPEQYF.